This T cell receptor beta chain was identified during a study of CXCR4 blockade with PD-1 therapy in pancreatic cancer. Overall study context: Anti-PD-1, anti-PD-1 plus AMD3100, or IgG control was given for roughly 2-6 days. Study conclusions and caveats: Intratumoral clonality (mean roughly 0.14) exceeded healthy blood (about 0.047) but did not track survival. High-frequency clones persisted ex vivo; some reportedly expanded after PD-1 plus CXCR4 blockade. Only TCRbeta chains were sequenced here.

Regarding this clone: What it recognizes is unknown.

Cultured 250 um tumor slices received no immune-activating factors or cytokines. Germline assignment: CDR1 SQVTM and CDR2 ANQGSEA. This CDR3 has 12 amino acids. The ends were cut back, 6 bases at V and 1 base at J, with 9 bases in the middle. The table came from immunoSEQ multiplex PCR; TCRdb's copy has only in-frame clones and leaves some out. Its table records several clones. The sequence came from a human donor with pancreatic ductal adenocarcinoma. This chain joins TRBV29-1 and TRBJ1-1, with a weak D call TRBD1 (5 bases). Sample: cultured tumor tissue, taken after 2 days in culture. The CDR3 reads CSVSRENTEAFF. The CDR3 DNA reads as TGCAGCGTCAGCAGGGAGAACACTGAAGCTTTCTTT.